This is a list of T cell receptor beta chains from one sample in a study of blood T cell repertoires in COVID-19. TCRdb keeps only in-frame clones here, not all; method: immunoSEQ multiplex PCR. The sample comprises some 46,000 clones, approximately 85% of which are singletons, and about 6.5% rests with the top ten. What was sequenced was peripheral blood. Receptor source: a man aged 60 to 69 with acute or convalescent COVID-19. Each CDR3 is given with its conserved first and last residue. Each record gives: D gene, J gene, V gene, clone size, CDR3 protein, CDR3 DNA. The D gene is left open where the match is weak. The listing skips clone size in some rows; elsewhere it reads once, few, many or a size class.

- | TRBJ1-5 | TRBV14 | - | CASYQQIHSNQPQHF | TGTGCCAGCTATCAACAGATCCATAGCAATCAGCCCCAGCATTTT
TRBD1 | TRBJ2-1 | TRBV11-2 | - | CASGIYRGPSYNEQFF | TGTGCCAGCGGAATCTACAGGGGACCCTCCTACAATGAGCAGTTCTTC
TRBD1 | TRBJ2-3 | TRBV27 | - | CASSSRWDSNTDTQYF | TGTGCCAGCAGTTCTCGGTGGGACAGCAACACAGATACGCAGTATTTT
- | TRBJ1-1 | TRBV11-2 | - | CASSLSGSTEAFF | TGTGCCAGCAGTCTTTCAGGTAGCACTGAAGCTTTCTTT
TRBD1 | TRBJ2-5 | TRBV6-1 | - | CASSDTGGLETQYF | TGTGCCAGCAGTGACACAGGGGGATTGGAGACCCAGTACTTC
TRBD2 | TRBJ2-3 | TRBV10-2 | - | CASSAGPGLAGGPADTQYF | TGCGCCAGCAGTGCGGGACCGGGACTAGCGGGAGGGCCCGCAGATACGCAGTATTTT
- | TRBJ1-2 | TRBV6-1 | - | CASSEGPLDGYTF | TGTGCCAGCAGTGAAGGTCCCCTCGATGGCTACACCTTC
- | TRBJ1-1 | TRBV5-1 | - | CASSSGPTGNTEAFF | TGCGCCAGCAGCTCAGGCCCTACAGGGAACACTGAAGCTTTCTTT
- | TRBJ1-4 | TRBV10-3 | - | CAISARGREKLFF | TGTGCCATCAGCGCTCGGGGGAGGGAAAAACTGTTTTTT
TRBD1 | TRBJ1-6 | TRBV20-1 | - | CSASFQTGGESPLHF | TGCAGTGCTAGTTTCCAGACAGGGGGCGAGTCACCCCTCCACTTT
- | TRBJ1-4 | TRBV12-5 | once | CASGASKKSSNEKLFF | TGTGCTAGTGGAGCCTCAAAAAAAAGCTCTAATGAAAAACTGTTTTTT
TRBD2 | TRBJ2-3 | TRBV10-3 | - | CAITPGLAAVGDTQYF | TGTGCCATCACCCCGGGACTAGCGGCAGTAGGTGATACGCAGTATTTT
TRBD2 | TRBJ2-3 | TRBV6-5 | - | CASEGGADTQYF | TGTGCCAGCGAGGGAGGGGCAGATACGCAGTATTTT
TRBD2 | TRBJ2-1 | TRBV18 | - | CASSPNGLGGNEQFF | TGTGCCAGCTCTCCGAATGGACTAGGAGGGAATGAGCAGTTCTTC
- | TRBJ2-6 | TRBV6-1 | - | CASSEWESGANVLTF | TGTGCCAGCAGTGAATGGGAGTCTGGGGCCAACGTCCTGACTTTC
- | TRBJ2-3 | TRBV28 | - | CASRGSRGTSTDTQYF | TGTGCCAGCAGGGGGAGCCGGGGGACTAGCACAGATACGCAGTATTTT
TRBD1 | TRBJ1-4 | TRBV7-3 | - | CASSLRGTGNEKLFF | TGTGCCAGCAGCCTCCGAGGGACAGGTAATGAAAAACTGTTTTTT
TRBD2 | TRBJ2-5 | TRBV30 | - | CAWIGNSGRDQETQYF | TGTGCCTGGATTGGTAATAGCGGGAGAGACCAAGAGACCCAGTACTTC
- | TRBJ1-1 | TRBV28 | - | CATQGMYTEAFF | TGTGCCACCCAGGGGATGTACACTGAAGCTTTCTTT
TRBD2 | TRBJ2-3 | TRBV18 | - | CASSGGTGRGDTQYF | TGTGCCAGCTCGGGAGGGACCGGAAGGGGAGATACGCAGTATTTT
- | TRBJ1-3 | TRBV27 | - | CASSLSAGTYGNTIYF | TGTGCCAGCAGTTTATCGGCAGGAACATATGGAAACACCATATATTTT
- | TRBJ2-5 | TRBV9 | - | CASSVERGMKTQYF | TGTGCCAGCAGCGTAGAAAGGGGTATGAAGACCCAGTACTTC
- | TRBJ1-6 | TRBV5-1 | - | CASSLKTESPLHF | TGCGCCAGCAGCTTGAAGACGGAGTCACCCCTCCACTTT
- | TRBJ2-1 | TRBV7-3 | - | CASSPGSKQFF | TGTGCCAGCAGCCCCGGGTCTAAGCAGTTCTTC
- | TRBJ1-5 | TRBV28 | - | CASDTRTQPQHF | TGTGCCAGCGATACACGAACCCAGCCCCAGCATTTT
TRBD1 | TRBJ1-4 | TRBV27 | - | CASSPIQGPNEKLFF | TGTGCCAGCAGTCCCATACAGGGGCCTAATGAAAAACTGTTTTTT
- | TRBJ2-1 | TRBV27 | few | CASSLSPPAEQYYNEQFF | TGTGCCAGCAGTTTATCTCCCCCCGCGGAACAATATTACAATGAGCAGTTCTTC
- | TRBJ1-5 | TRBV19 | - | CASNNRQVNQPQHF | TGTGCCAGTAATAATCGACAGGTTAATCAGCCCCAGCATTTT
TRBD1 | TRBJ1-1 | TRBV2 | few | CASSEETGRREAFF | TGTGCCAGCAGTGAAGAGACAGGGAGACGTGAAGCTTTCTTT
- | TRBJ1-1 | TRBV30 | - | CAWSPTGNTEAFF | TGTGCCTGGAGTCCGACAGGGAACACTGAAGCTTTCTTT
TRBD1 | TRBJ2-5 | TRBV3-1/TRBV3-2 | - | CASSQAGKGAWETQYF | TGTGCCAGCAGCCAAGCTGGTAAGGGGGCTTGGGAGACCCAGTACTTC
TRBD2 | TRBJ2-3 | TRBV2 | - | CASSEGLAGGDTQYF | TGTGCCAGCAGTGAAGGTCTAGCGGGAGGAGATACGCAGTATTTT
TRBD1 | TRBJ1-1 | TRBV28 | - | CASTPPGDRVEAFF | TGTGCCAGCACCCCCCCCGGAGACAGGGTTGAAGCTTTCTTT
TRBD2 | TRBJ2-3 | TRBV6-5 | few | CASRVISGRADTQYF | TGTGCCAGCAGAGTAATTAGCGGGAGGGCAGATACGCAGTATTTT
- | TRBJ2-5 | TRBV14 | - | CASSQVGETQYF | TGTGCCAGCAGCCAAGTCGGTGAGACCCAGTACTTC
- | TRBJ2-7 | TRBV4-2 | - | CASSQFRTSETYEQYF | TGTGCCAGCAGCCAATTTCGGACTTCAGAAACCTACGAGCAGTACTTC
TRBD1 | TRBJ1-2 | TRBV12-5 | - | CASGGAHRGSNYGYTF | TGTGCTAGTGGTGGAGCCCACAGGGGGTCTAACTATGGCTACACCTTC
- | TRBJ1-5 | TRBV18 | - | CASSPGIATSNQPQHF | TGTGCCAGCTCACCCGGGATAGCTACCAGCAATCAGCCCCAGCATTTT
TRBD1 | TRBJ1-1 | TRBV5-1 | - | CASSGTANTEAFF | TGCGCCAGCAGCGGGACAGCGAACACTGAAGCTTTCTTT
TRBD1 | TRBJ2-7 | TRBV7-3 | - | CASSPGTGPEQYF | TGTGCCAGCAGCCCCGGGACAGGGCCCGAGCAGTACTTC
- | TRBJ2-1 | TRBV24-1 | - | CATSIGADEQFF | TGTGCCACCAGTATCGGAGCGGATGAGCAGTTCTTC